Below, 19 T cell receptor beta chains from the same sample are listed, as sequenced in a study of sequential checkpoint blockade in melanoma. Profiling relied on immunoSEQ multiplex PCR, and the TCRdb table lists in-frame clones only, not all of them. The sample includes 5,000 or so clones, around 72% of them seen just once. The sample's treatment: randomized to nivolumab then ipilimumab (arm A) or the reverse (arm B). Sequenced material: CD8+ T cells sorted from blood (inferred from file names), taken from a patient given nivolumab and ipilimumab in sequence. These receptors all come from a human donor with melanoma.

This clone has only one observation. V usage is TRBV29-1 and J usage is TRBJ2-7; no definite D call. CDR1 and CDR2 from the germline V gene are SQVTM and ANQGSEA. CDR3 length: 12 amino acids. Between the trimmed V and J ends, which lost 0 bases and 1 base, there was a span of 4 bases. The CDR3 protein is CSVEDQSYEQYF. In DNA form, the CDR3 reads TGCAGCGTTGAAGACCAGTCCTACGAGCAGTACTTC.

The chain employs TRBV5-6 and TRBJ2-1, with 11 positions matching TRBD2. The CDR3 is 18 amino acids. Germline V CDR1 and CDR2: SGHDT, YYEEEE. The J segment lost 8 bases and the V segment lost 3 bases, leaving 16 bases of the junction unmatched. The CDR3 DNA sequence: TGTGCCAGCAGCTATCTTGCGTCCCTAGCGGGAGGTATGGATGAGCAGTTCTTC. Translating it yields CASSYLASLAGGMDEQFF.

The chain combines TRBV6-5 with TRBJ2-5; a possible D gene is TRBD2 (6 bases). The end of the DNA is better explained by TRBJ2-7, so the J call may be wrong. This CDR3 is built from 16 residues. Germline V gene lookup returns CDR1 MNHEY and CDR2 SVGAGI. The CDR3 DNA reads TGTGCCAGCAGTTACTCGTCTACCGGGAGCTCCTACGAGCAGTACTTC. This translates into CASSYSSTGSSYEQYF.

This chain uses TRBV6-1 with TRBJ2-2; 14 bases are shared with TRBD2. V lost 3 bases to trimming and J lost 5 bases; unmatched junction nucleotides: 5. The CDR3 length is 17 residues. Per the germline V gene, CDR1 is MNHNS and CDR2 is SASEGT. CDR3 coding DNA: TGTGCCAGCAGTGATGGGACTAGCGGGAGAGGAACCGGGGAGCTGTTTTTT. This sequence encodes CASSDGTSGRGTGELFF.

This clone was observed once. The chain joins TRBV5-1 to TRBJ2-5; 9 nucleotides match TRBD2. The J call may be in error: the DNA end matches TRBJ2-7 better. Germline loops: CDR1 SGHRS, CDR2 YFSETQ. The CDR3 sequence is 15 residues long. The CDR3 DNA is TGCGCCAGCAGCTTGGGTCCTAGCGGGAACTACGAGCAGTACTTC. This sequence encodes CASSLGPSGNYEQYF.

CDR3 region: CASSLLGSGESGANVLTF. CDR3 bases: TGTGCCAGCAGTTTATTGGGTAGCGGGGAGTCTGGGGCCAACGTCCTGACTTTC. The chain links TRBV28 to TRBJ2-6; 8 positions match TRBD2. This CDR3 is 18 amino acids long. Germline V gene lookup returns CDR1 MDHEN and CDR2 SYDVKM. V lost 1 base and J lost 1; bases outside the gene matches: 6.

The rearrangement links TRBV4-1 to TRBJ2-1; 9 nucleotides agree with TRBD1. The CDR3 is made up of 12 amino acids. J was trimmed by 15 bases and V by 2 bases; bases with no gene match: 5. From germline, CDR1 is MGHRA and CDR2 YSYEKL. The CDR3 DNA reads TGCGCCAGCAGCCAAAGTGGACAGGGGACGTTCTTC. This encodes CASSQSGQGTFF.

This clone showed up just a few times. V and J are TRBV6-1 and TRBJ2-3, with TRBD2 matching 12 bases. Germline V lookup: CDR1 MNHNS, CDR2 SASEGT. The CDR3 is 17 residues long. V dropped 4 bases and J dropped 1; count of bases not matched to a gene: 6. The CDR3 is CASSAVTSGSGTDTQYF. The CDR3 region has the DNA TGTGCCAGCAGTGCCGTGACTAGCGGGAGTGGCACAGATACGCAGTATTTT.

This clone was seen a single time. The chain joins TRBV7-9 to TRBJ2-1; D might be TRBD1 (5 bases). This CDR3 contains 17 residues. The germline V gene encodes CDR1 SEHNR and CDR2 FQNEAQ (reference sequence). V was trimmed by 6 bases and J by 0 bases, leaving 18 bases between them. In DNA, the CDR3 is TGTGCCAGCAGTTGGATTCTAGTCGACAGCTCCTACAATGAGCAGTTCTTC. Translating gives CASSWILVDSSYNEQFF.

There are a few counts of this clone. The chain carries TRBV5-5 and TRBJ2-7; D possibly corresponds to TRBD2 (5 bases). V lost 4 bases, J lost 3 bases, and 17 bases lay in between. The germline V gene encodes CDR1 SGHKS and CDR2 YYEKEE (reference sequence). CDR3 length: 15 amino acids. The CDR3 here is CASSPSSAGHYEQYF. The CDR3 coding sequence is TGTGCCAGCAGCCCCTCCTCCGCGGGTCACTACGAGCAGTACTTC.

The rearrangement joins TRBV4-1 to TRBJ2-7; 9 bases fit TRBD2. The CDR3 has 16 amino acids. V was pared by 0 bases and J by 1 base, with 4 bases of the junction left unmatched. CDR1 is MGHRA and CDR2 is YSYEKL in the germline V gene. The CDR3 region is CASSQDRAGGSYEQYF. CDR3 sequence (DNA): TGCGCCAGCAGCCAAGATCGGGCGGGGGGGTCCTACGAGCAGTACTTC.

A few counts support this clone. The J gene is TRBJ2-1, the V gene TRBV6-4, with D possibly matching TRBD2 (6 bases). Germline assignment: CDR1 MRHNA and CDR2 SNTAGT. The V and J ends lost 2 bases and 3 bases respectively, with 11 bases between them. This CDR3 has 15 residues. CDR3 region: CASSDDSSGYNEQFF. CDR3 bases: TGTGCCAGCAGTGACGATAGTAGCGGCTACAATGAGCAGTTCTTC.

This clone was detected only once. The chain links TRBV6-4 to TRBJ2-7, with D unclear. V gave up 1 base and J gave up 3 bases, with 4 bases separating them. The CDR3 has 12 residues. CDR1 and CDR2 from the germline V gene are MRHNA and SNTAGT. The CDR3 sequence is CASSDYSYEQYF. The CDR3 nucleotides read TGTGCCAGCAGTGACTACAGCTACGAGCAGTACTTC.

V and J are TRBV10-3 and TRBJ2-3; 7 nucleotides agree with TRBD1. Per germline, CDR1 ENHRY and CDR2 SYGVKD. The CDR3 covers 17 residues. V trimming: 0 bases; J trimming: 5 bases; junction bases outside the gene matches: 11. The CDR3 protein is CAISESEGGAPEDTQYF. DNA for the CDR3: TGTGCCATCAGTGAGTCTGAAGGGGGCGCCCCGGAAGATACGCAGTATTTT.

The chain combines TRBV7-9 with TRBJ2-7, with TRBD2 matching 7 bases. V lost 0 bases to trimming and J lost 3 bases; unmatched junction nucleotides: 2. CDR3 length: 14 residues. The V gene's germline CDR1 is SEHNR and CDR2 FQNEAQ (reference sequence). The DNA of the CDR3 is TGTGCCAGCAGCTTAGCAGGACTAGACTACGAGCAGTACTTC. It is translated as CASSLAGLDYEQYF.

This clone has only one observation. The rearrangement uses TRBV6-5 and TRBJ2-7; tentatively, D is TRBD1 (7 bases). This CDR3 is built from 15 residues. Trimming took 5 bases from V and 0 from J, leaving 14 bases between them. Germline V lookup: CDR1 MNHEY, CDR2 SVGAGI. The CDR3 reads CASSRGDSSSYEQYF. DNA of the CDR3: TGTGCCAGCAGTCGCGGGGACAGCTCCTCCTACGAGCAGTACTTC.

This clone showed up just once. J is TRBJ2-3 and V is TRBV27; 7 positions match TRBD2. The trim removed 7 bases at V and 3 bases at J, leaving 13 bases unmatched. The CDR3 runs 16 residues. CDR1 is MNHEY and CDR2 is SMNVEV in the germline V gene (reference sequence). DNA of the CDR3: TGTGCCAGCACCGCAACGGGGGAGGGCCCGACAGATACGCAGTATTTT. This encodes CASTATGEGPTDTQYF.

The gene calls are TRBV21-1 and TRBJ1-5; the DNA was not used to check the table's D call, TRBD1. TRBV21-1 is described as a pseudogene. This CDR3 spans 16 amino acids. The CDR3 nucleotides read TGTGCCAGCAGTAGACAGGGAACCCCCAACAATCAGCCCCAGCATTTT. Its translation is CASSRQGTPNNQPQHF.

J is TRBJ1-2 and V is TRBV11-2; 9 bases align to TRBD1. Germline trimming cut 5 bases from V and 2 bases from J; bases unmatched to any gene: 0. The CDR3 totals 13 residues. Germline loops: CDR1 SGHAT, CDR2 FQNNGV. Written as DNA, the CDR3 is TGTGCCAGCAGCGGACAGGGGAACTATGGCTACACCTTC. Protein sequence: CASSGQGNYGYTF.